This is a list of T cell receptor beta chains from one sample in a study of shared clonotypes between healthy human individuals. Using immunoSEQ multiplex PCR, the repertoire was profiled, and TCRdb retains in-frame clones only, with some absent. The sample lists some 2,400,000 clones, almost 96% occurring once. The sequenced material came from naive CD4+ T cells sorted from blood. These receptors were taken from a man between 18 and 35 years old in good health. Each CDR3 is given with its conserved first and last residue. D genes are given only for firm matches. Part of the rows lack a size; the others show once, few, many or a class for expanded clones.

>NA|TRBV5-1|NA|TRBJ1-6
TGCGCCAGCAGCTTGGGGGTCTCCTATAATTCACCCCTCCACTTT
CASSLGVSYNSPLHF
>NA|TRBV10-3|NA|TRBJ2-7
TGTGCCATCAGTGAGTCGAGGGGCGGACACGACGAGCAGTACTTC
CAISESRGGHDEQYF
>NA|TRBV19|TRBD1|TRBJ1-6
TGTGCCAGTAGTATAGAATCAGACAGGGGGCTTTCACCCCTCCACTTT
CASSIESDRGLSPLHF
>NA|TRBV19|NA|TRBJ2-3
TGTGCCAGTAGTCCCAATAGGGGCGGGGACACAGATACGCAGTATTTT
CASSPNRGGDTDTQYF
>NA|TRBV5-4|TRBD2|TRBJ2-7
TGTGCCAGCAGCTTGGGACTAGCGGGAGGGCCCGGGCAGTACTTC
CASSLGLAGGPGQYF
>NA|TRBV7-2|NA|TRBJ2-4
TGTGCCAGCAGCCCTCCGGCGACCAAAAACATTCAGTACTTC
CASSPPATKNIQYF
>NA|TRBV6-1|TRBD2|TRBJ2-2
TGTGCCAGCAGTGAAGCGCTCGTAAGGACCCAGCGGGAGAGGTCCGGGGAGCTGTTTTTT
CASSEALVRTQRERSGELFF
>NA|TRBV5-1|NA|TRBJ2-5
TGCGCCAGCAGCCCCCGGGACACCGAGACCCAGTACTTC
CASSPRDTETQYF
>NA|TRBV5-1|NA|TRBJ1-4
TGCGCCAGCAGCTTGGAACGGCCCAATGAAAAACTGTTTTTT
CASSLERPNEKLFF
>once|TRBV6-5|NA|TRBJ2-1
TGTGCCAGCAGCTCGGACAGAAGGCTGTCCAATGAGCAGTTCTTC
CASSSDRRLSNEQFF
>NA|TRBV14|TRBD2|TRBJ2-3
TGTGCCAGCAGCCGGGGACTAGCTCCGGATACGCAGTATTTT
CASSRGLAPDTQYF
>NA|TRBV15|NA|TRBJ2-7
TGTGCCACCAGCAGAGACCCTACCTCCTACGAGCAGTACTTC
CATSRDPTSYEQYF
>NA|TRBV7-9|NA|TRBJ2-3
TGTGCCAGCAGCGCCCGGAGGGGGGGCACAGATACGCAGTATTTT
CASSARRGGTDTQYF
>NA|TRBV30|TRBD2|TRBJ2-3
TGTGCCTGGAGTAGACTAGCGAGCACAGATACGCAGTATTTT
CAWSRLASTDTQYF
>NA|TRBV4-2|TRBD2|TRBJ2-5
TGTGCCAGCAGCCAGGTTCTAGCGGGCGGTGTAGGGACCCAGTACTTC
CASSQVLAGGVGTQYF
>NA|TRBV10-3|NA|TRBJ2-7
TGTGCCATCAGTGAGTCATCCGGGGCCTACGAGCAGTACTTC
CAISESSGAYEQYF
>once|TRBV9|NA|TRBJ2-1
TGTGCCAGCAGCGTAGCAGGACTTCAGCTCAATGAGCAGTTCTTC
CASSVAGLQLNEQFF
>NA|TRBV9|TRBD1|TRBJ1-1
TGTGCCAGCAGCGTATCCGGGACAGGGACTTTTACTGAAGCTTTCTTT
CASSVSGTGTFTEAFF
>NA|TRBV4-1|TRBD1|TRBJ2-5
TGCGCCAGCAGCCCTTCACAGGGGGCAGGGGAAGAGACCCAGTACTTC
CASSPSQGAGEETQYF
>NA|TRBV7-2|TRBD1|TRBJ1-2
TGTGCCAGTGCAGGAGGGGGCAACTATGGCTACACCTTC
CASAGGGNYGYTF
>NA|TRBV2|NA|TRBJ2-5
TGTGCCAGCAGTGAAAGGGACCGTGGGGGAGAGACCCAGTACTTC
CASSERDRGGETQYF
>NA|TRBV4-1|NA|TRBJ2-7
TGCGCCAGCAGCCCACCCGGGACTCAATCCTACGAGCAGTACTTC
CASSPPGTQSYEQYF
>NA|TRBV7-7|NA|TRBJ2-3
TGTGCTAGCAGCTTATTGGGGCCAGATACGCAGTATTTT
CASSLLGPDTQYF
>NA|TRBV29-1|NA|TRBJ2-1
TGCAGCGTGGGGGGCGCCACTCGGGGGTACAATGAGCAGTTCTTC
CSVGGATRGYNEQFF
>NA|TRBV7-3|NA|TRBJ2-5
TGTGCCAGCAGCCGATCTGGGGTTCGGGGGTCCATAGCTAAAGAGACCCAGTACTTC
CASSRSGVRGSIAKETQYF
>NA|TRBV7-9|NA|TRBJ2-7
TGTGCCAGCAGCTTGGGACTGAAGGACATCACCTACGAGCAGTACTTC
CASSLGLKDITYEQYF
>NA|TRBV18|NA|TRBJ1-1
TGTGCCAGCTCACCACTGGACAAGGGAATAGACACTGAAGCTTTCTTT
CASSPLDKGIDTEAFF
>few|TRBV28|TRBD1|TRBJ1-2
TGTGCCAGCGGGTGGACAGGGGGCAATTATGGCTACACCTTC
CASGWTGGNYGYTF
>NA|TRBV6-5|NA|TRBJ2-1
TGTGCCAGCAGTGGGTTATTAGGGGCCAATGAGCAGTTCTTC
CASSGLLGANEQFF
>NA|TRBV10-3|TRBD1|TRBJ2-7
TGTGCCACCTTCAACAACCGGGACAGGGCCTACGAGCAGTACTTC
CATFNNRDRAYEQYF
>NA|TRBV6-1|TRBD1|TRBJ1-1
TGTGCCGGAGACAGGGGCGGCATGAACACTGAAGCTTTCTTT
CAGDRGGMNTEAFF
>NA|TRBV30|TRBD1|TRBJ1-5
TGTGCCTGTGCTGTAGGGACAGGGGCGCAGCCCCAGCATTTT
CACAVGTGAQPQHF
>NA|TRBV9|TRBD2|TRBJ2-7
TGTGCCAGCAGCGGAGGACTAGCGCCCACCTACGAGCAGTACTTC
CASSGGLAPTYEQYF